This TCR beta chain derives from a study of cytomegalovirus exposure and HLA in healthy donors. V lost 0 bases, J lost 3 bases, and 7 bases lay in between. The CDR3 is made up of 13 amino acids. Per the germline V gene, CDR1 is GTSNPN and CDR2 is SVGIG (reference sequence). A note on this clone: Its antigen remains unknown.

Whole-study findings and limits: Later analysis identified a missense DCLRE1C variant that was linked to TCR beta V- and J-gene trimming. CMV antigen specificity was confirmed in vitro for three CMV-associated chains.

PCR primers comprised 60 Vbeta and 13 Jbeta primers. Libraries were prepared by immunoSEQ multiplex PCR; TCRdb keeps only in-frame clonotypes and omits some of them. The table includes approximately 260,000 clones, approximately 91% detected once. V and J are TRBV30 and TRBJ2-3; no clear D gene. Sequenced input: PBMCs. The sequence was collected from a girl aged 2-15 years in good health and CMV-seronegative. The CDR3 here is CAWSVAMTDTQYF. CDR3 sequence (DNA): TGTGCCTGGAGTGTAGCGATGACAGATACGCAGTATTTT.